The sequence of this TCR beta chain was determined in a study of cytomegalovirus exposure and HLA in healthy donors. Note on this clone: Its antigen is currently unknown.

60 Vbeta and 13 Jbeta primers were used in PCR. Sequenced by immunoSEQ multiplex PCR; TCRdb stores in-frame clones only, minus some. In the table there are 150,000 to 180,000 clones, about 84% of which are singletons. Trimming left V 3 bases short and J 4 bases short, with 12 bases between. The CDR3 length is 13 residues. From germline, CDR1 is SQVTM and CDR2 ANQGSEA. The study, taken as a whole, reports: In an earlier analysis, most TCR beta V segments were productive about 87% or about 30% of the time. What was likely a sequencing artifact was a cluster of highly shared sequence variants. According to reports, the classifier identified cytomegalovirus status with high specificity and sensitivity.

The V gene is TRBV29-1, the J gene TRBJ2-5, with D possibly matching TRBD2 (5 bases). The sequenced sample was PBMCs. The TCR was taken from a middle-aged woman in good health and CMV-seropositive. The CDR3 DNA sequence: TGCAGCGTTGAGATAGCGTTACGAGAGACCCAGTACTTC. It codes for CSVEIALRETQYF.